This TCR beta chain was documented in a study of cytomegalovirus exposure and HLA in healthy donors. Germline values: CDR1 MNHEY, CDR2 SMNVEV (reference sequence). V was trimmed by 3 bases and J by 0 bases, leaving 11 bases between them. CDR3 length equals 16 residues. The PCR contained 60 Vbeta and 13 Jbeta primers. Libraries were prepared by immunoSEQ multiplex PCR; TCRdb keeps only in-frame clonotypes and omits some of them. The table shows more than 100,000 clones, with around three quarters occurring only once. Concerning this clone: Its antigen is unidentified.

The study, taken as a whole, reports: Despite most TCR sequences being rare, some public TCRs occurred in many donors.

V is TRBV27 and J is TRBJ2-2, with a weak D call TRBD2 (6 bases). What was sequenced was PBMCs. This TCR was sampled from a man in his forties or fifties in good health and CMV-seronegative. CDR3 residues: CASSFWRLANTGELFF. For the CDR3, the DNA is TGTGCCAGCAGTTTCTGGAGACTAGCGAACACCGGGGAGCTGTTTTTT.